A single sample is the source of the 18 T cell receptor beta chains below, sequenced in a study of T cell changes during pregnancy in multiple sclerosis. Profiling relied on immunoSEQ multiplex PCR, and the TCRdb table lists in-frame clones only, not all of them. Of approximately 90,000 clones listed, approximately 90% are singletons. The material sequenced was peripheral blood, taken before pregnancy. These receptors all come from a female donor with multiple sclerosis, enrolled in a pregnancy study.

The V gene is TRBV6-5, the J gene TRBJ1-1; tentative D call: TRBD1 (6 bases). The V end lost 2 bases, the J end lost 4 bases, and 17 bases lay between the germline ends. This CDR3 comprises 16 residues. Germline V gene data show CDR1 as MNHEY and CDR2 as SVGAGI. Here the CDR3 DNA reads TGTGCCAGCAGTTACGCCGGGGCCCGAGGGGGCACTGAAGCTTTCTTT. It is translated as CASSYAGARGGTEAFF.

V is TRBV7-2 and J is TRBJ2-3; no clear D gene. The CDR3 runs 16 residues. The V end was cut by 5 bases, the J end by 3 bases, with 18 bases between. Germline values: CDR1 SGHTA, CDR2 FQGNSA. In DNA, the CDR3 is TGTGCCAGCAGCCCCCAAGCGACCCTTGTGACAGATACGCAGTATTTT. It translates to CASSPQATLVTDTQYF.

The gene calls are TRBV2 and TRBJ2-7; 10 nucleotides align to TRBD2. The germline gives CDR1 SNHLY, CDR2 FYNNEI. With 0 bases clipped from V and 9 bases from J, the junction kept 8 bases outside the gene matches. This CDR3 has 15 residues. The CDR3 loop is CASSEAAGGPWGQYF. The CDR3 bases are TGTGCCAGCAGTGAAGCAGCGGGAGGGCCTTGGGGGCAGTACTTC.

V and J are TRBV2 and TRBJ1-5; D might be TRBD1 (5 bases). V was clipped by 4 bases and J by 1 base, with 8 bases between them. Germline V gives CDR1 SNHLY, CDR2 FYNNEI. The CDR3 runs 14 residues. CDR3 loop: CASSGGSSNQPQHF. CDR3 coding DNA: TGTGCCAGCAGTGGGGGCTCGAGCAATCAGCCCCAGCATTTT.

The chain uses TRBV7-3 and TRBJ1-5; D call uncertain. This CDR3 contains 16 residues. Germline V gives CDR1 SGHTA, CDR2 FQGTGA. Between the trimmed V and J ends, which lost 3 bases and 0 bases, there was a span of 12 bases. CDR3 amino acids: CASSFRGVNSNQPQHF. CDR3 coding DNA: TGTGCCAGCAGCTTTAGAGGAGTAAATAGCAATCAGCCCCAGCATTTT.

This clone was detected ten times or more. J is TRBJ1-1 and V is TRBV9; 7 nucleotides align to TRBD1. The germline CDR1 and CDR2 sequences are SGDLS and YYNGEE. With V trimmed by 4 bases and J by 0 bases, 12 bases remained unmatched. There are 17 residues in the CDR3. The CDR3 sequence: CASSIDREKGMNTEAFF. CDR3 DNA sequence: TGTGCCAGCAGCATTGACAGGGAGAAGGGTATGAACACTGAAGCTTTCTTT.

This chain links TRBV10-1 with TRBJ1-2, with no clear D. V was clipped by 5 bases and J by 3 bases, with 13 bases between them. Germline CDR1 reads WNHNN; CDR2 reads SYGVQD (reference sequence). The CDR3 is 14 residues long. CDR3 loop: CASSRNILYYGYTF. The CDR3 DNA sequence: TGCGCCAGCAGTCGTAATATCCTCTACTATGGCTACACCTTC.

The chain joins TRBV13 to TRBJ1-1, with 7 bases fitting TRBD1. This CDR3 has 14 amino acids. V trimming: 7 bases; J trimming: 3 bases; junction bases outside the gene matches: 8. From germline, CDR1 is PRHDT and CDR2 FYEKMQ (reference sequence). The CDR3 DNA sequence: TGTGCCAGCACTAGGGGGCGAAGAGACACTGAAGCTTTCTTT. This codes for CASTRGRRDTEAFF.

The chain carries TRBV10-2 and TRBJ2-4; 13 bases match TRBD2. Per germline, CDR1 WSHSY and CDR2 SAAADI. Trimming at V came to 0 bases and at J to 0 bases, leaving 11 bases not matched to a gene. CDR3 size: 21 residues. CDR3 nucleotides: TGCGCCAGCAGTGAGTCCCGGACTAGCGGGGGCGTTAAACTAGCCAAAAACATTCAGTACTTC. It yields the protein CASSESRTSGGVKLAKNIQYF.

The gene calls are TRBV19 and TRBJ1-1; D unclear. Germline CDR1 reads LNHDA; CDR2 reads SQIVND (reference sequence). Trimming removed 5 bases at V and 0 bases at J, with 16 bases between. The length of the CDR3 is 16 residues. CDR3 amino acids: CASSPPLWRMNTEAFF. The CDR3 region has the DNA TGTGCCAGTAGTCCCCCTTTGTGGAGGATGAACACTGAAGCTTTCTTT.

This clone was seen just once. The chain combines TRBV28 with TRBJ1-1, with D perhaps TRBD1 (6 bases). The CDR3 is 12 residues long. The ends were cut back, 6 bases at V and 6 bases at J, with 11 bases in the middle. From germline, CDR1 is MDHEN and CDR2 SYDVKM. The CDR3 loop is CASRLQGSEAFF. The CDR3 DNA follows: TGTGCCAGCAGATTACAGGGTTCTGAAGCTTTCTTT.

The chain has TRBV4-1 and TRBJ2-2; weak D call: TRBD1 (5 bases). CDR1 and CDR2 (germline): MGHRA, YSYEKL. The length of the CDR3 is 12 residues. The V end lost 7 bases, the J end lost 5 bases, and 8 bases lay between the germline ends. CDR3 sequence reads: CASTSGTGELFF. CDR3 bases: TGCGCCAGCACCTCAGGGACCGGGGAGCTGTTTTTT.

CDR3 region: CASSQGQVNTGELFF. For the CDR3, the DNA is TGTGCCAGCAGCCAGGGACAGGTGAACACCGGGGAGCTGTTTTTT. The J gene is TRBJ2-2, the V gene TRBV7-3; 8 bases are a match to TRBD1. Germline V gene sequence: CDR1 SGHTA, CDR2 FQGTGA. The trim removed 5 bases at V and 1 base at J, leaving 3 bases unmatched. CDR3 length equals 15 residues.

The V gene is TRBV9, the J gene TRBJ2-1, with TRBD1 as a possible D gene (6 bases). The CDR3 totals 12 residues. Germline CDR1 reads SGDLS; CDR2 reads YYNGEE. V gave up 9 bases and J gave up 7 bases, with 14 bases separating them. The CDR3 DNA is TGTGCCACCACAGGGCCTAAGAATGAGCAGTTCTTC. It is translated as CATTGPKNEQFF. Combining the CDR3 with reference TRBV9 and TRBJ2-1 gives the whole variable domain DSGVTQTPKHLITATGQRVTLRCSPRSGDLSVYWYQQSLDQGLQFLIQYYNGEERAKGNILERFSAQQFPDLHSELNLSSLELGDSALYFCATTGPKNEQFFGPGTRLTVL.

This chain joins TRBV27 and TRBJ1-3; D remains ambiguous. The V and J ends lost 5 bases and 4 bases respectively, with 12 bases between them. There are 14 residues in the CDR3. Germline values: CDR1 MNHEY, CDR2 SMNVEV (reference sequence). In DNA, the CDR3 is TGTGCCAGCAGTCCCCTACCTCGGGGAAACACCATATATTTT. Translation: CASSPLPRGNTIYF.

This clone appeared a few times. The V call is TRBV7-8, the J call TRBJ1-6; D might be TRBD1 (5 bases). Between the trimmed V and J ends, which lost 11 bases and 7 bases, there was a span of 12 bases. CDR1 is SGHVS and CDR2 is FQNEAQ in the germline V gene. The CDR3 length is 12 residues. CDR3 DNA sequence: TGTGCCTTGGGCGACAGCAATTCACCCCTCCACTTT. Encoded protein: CALGDSNSPLHF.

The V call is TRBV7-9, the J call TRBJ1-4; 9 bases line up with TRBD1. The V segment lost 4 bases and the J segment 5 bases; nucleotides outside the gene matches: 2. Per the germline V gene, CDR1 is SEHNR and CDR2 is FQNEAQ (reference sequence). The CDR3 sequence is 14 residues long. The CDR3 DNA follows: TGTGCCAGCAGCTCCGGACAGGGGAATGAAAAACTGTTTTTT. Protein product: CASSSGQGNEKLFF.

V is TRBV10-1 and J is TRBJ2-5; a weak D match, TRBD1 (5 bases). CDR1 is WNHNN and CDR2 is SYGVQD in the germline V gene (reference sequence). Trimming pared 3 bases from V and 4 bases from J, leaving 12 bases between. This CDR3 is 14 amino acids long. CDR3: CASSEEVGVETQYF. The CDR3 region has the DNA TGCGCCAGCAGTGAAGAGGTAGGGGTAGAGACCCAGTACTTC.